Listed here are 12 T cell receptor beta chains from one sample, sequenced in a study of beta chain features in type 1 diabetes. What was sequenced were expressed TCRB transcripts, since all of the isolated RNA had been reverse transcribed. Repertoires were generated with immunoSEQ multiplex PCR, while TCRdb's copy carries only in-frame clones and drops some. Counted here are hundreds of thousands of clones, around 12% occurring once; the ten biggest clones make up about 0.018%. Sequencing used naive CD4+ T cells from blood. Every receptor here comes from a man between 18 and 35 years old in good health.

The gene calls are TRBV30 and TRBJ1-6, with D hard to call. V lost 8 bases, J lost 0 bases, and 14 bases lay in between. The CDR3 has 15 residues. CDR1 and CDR2 from the germline V gene are GTSNPN and SVGIG (reference sequence). CDR3 protein: CAGTQGSSYNSPLHF. The CDR3 DNA follows: TGTGCCGGAACACAAGGGAGCTCCTATAATTCACCCCTCCACTTT.

This sequence joins TRBV4-3 and TRBJ2-1, with TRBD2 matching over 7 bases. V lost 8 bases to trimming and J lost 4 bases; unmatched junction nucleotides: 14. The CDR3 consists of 16 residues. Per germline, CDR1 LGHNA and CDR2 YSLEER. CDR3 sequence (DNA): TGCGCCAGCCGCCCTACCCTAGCGGAGCTATACAATGAGCAGTTCTTC. It is translated as CASRPTLAELYNEQFF.

The genes are TRBV18 and TRBJ2-7, with TRBD2 matching 7 bases. Germline assignment: CDR1 KGHSH and CDR2 LQKENI. The CDR3 length is 13 residues. V trimming: 2 bases; J trimming: 5 bases; junction bases outside the gene matches: 3. The CDR3 DNA follows: TGTGCCAGCTCACCAGGCCTAGCGGACGAGCAGTACTTC. This translates into CASSPGLADEQYF.

This clone has just a few counts. The J gene is TRBJ2-3, the V gene TRBV30; tentative D call: TRBD2 (7 bases). Between the trimmed V and J ends, which lost 2 bases and 2 bases, there was a span of 23 bases. CDR1 GTSNPN and CDR2 SVGIG come from the germline V gene (reference sequence). This CDR3 has 18 residues. In DNA, the CDR3 is TGTGCCTGGAGTACGTCGCTGGGGGCGGGGGCCCTCACAGATACGCAGTATTTT. It translates to CAWSTSLGAGALTDTQYF.

This clone was detected a few times. J is TRBJ1-4 and V is TRBV7-2; D is undetermined. The CDR3 is made up of 13 amino acids. With 4 bases removed from V and 6 bases from J, the gap between germline ends came to 9 bases. Germline V gene sequence: CDR1 SGHTA, CDR2 FQGNSA. The CDR3 sequence: CASSSYRDEKLFF. CDR3 in DNA: TGTGCCAGCAGCTCTTACAGAGATGAAAAACTGTTTTTT. Variable domain in full (rest from reference TRBV7-2 and TRBJ1-4): GAGVSQSPSNKVTEKGKDVELRCDPISGHTALYWYRQSLGQGLEFLIYFQGNSAPDKSGLPSDRFSAERTGGSVSTLTIQRTQQEDSAVYLCASSSYRDEKLFFGSGTQLSVL.

The chain recombines TRBV7-6 with TRBJ2-7; D perhaps matches TRBD2 (7 bases). Trimming pared 5 bases from V and 0 bases from J, leaving 17 bases between. This CDR3 region has 16 residues. The V gene's germline CDR1 is SGHVS and CDR2 FNYEAQ. As DNA, the CDR3 is TGTGCCAGCAGCCGAGTAGGGGGGGCAAGCTCCTACGAGCAGTACTTC. Protein: CASSRVGGASSYEQYF.

This clone was observed a few times. The V call is TRBV6-5, the J call TRBJ2-1; 8 nucleotides agree with TRBD1. CDR1 is MNHEY and CDR2 is SVGAGI in the germline V gene. Germline trimming cut 8 bases from V and 14 bases from J; bases unmatched to any gene: 14. The CDR3 covers 13 residues. In nucleotides, the CDR3 is TGTGCCAGCCGCTCCTCCCAGGGGGCCCCCGAGTTCTTC. Translation: CASRSSQGAPEFF.

The table lists this clone with a few counts. The gene calls are TRBV4-1 and TRBJ2-5; a possible D gene is TRBD1 (5 bases). Germline CDR1 reads MGHRA; CDR2 reads YSYEKL. The CDR3 has 16 amino acids. The germline V and J ends were trimmed by 4 bases and 5 bases, with 20 bases remaining between them. CDR3 DNA sequence: TGCGCCAGCAGCCGATTAGGGCAGGGCCCCCTTGAGACCCAGTACTTC. Translated: CASSRLGQGPLETQYF.

The J gene is TRBJ1-5, the V gene TRBV6-5; D remains unclear. This CDR3 contains 12 residues. Germline CDR1 MNHEY, CDR2 SVGAGI. V lost 6 bases and J 11 bases, leaving 14 bases between the germline ends. The CDR3 DNA follows: TGTGCCAGCAGCCCGGACGGCGGGGCCCAGCATTTT. This translates into CASSPDGGAQHF.

In its sample, this clone was seen many times. The chain employs TRBV29-1 and TRBJ2-4; possibly TRBD2 for D (5 bases). In germline, CDR1 is SQVTM, CDR2 ANQGSEA. Trimming shortened V by 4 bases and J by 5 bases, and 18 bases separated the two germline ends. The CDR3 contains 15 residues. This CDR3 is CSVVLGLGWENIQYF. The CDR3, as DNA: TGCAGCGTTGTCCTCGGACTGGGATGGGAAAACATTCAGTACTTC.

V is TRBV13 and J is TRBJ2-6, with D unclear. This CDR3 spans 18 amino acids. The V and J ends lost 3 bases and 0 bases respectively, with 15 bases between them. CDR1 and CDR2 from the germline V gene are PRHDT and FYEKMQ (reference sequence). The CDR3 sequence is CASSFRPRVGSGANVLTF. CDR3 coding DNA: TGTGCCAGCAGCTTCCGCCCTCGTGTCGGCTCTGGGGCCAACGTCCTGACTTTC.

This clone has more than one count but fewer than ten. V gene TRBV2 combines with J gene TRBJ2-3; 7 nucleotides agree with TRBD2. The germline V gene has CDR1 SNHLY and CDR2 FYNNEI. Trimming removed 8 bases from V and 2 bases from J; junction bases left unmatched: 7. The CDR3 covers 14 residues. The DNA of the CDR3 is TGTGCCAGCCCTTCGGGGGGAGTCACAGATACGCAGTATTTT. The encoded protein is CASPSGGVTDTQYF.